This TCR beta chain was identified during a study of T cell responses to AZD1222 COVID-19 vaccine (dated by TCRdb to 2020 to 2022). Notes on the research overall: TCR sequencing was performed for over 230 trial participants, of whom about 200 were given two doses of AZD1222 and approximately 25 were given two doses of MenACWY control vaccine. Trial participants were enrolled into age subgroups of 18-55, 56-69 and 70-plus years, which contained 148, 28 and 57 TCR-sequenced participants, respectively. General findings and caveats noted by the study authors: The 56-69-year group was small, and its depth increase did not reach significance, likely because of low power. CD4 TCRs associated with the vaccine covered the entire spike protein, and the dominant responses were in regions 160-218 and 743-854. Reportedly, close to half of the unique spike-specific TCRs recognized epitopes lying outside the regions that are mutated in the B.1.351 and B.1.1.7 variants. Participants were mostly white British and included more females than males, and it was suggested by the authors that clonal diversity may have been underestimated. After two AZD1222 doses, both the breadth and the depth of spike-specific TCRs were significantly higher than at day 0 and than in MenACWY recipients. Conclusions about previously exposed vaccinees are limited, since just 6 or 7 AZD1222 recipients were seropositive for SARS-CoV-2 at baseline. Because no samples from the day 14 peak response were available, repertoires could be characterized only after the peak T cell response.

At the junction V is shortened by 6 bases and J by 4 bases, with 14 bases in between. CDR1 and CDR2 are read off the germline V gene as SGHRS and YFSETQ. Measured from the cysteine to the phenylalanine, the CDR3 is 14 residues long. Only the CDR3 DNA is retained, 42 bases long and in frame from the first base. For this clone: No antigen is known for it. Base qualities are not at hand, and no much larger clone is one base apart.

The CDR3 regions of human TCRbeta chains were subjected to immunosequencing. Per the authors' processing: TCRs in the repertoires were matched against a reference library of SARS-CoV-2-specific TCRs that had been generated with the MIRA antigen-specificity platform. Breadth meant the fraction of unique TCRs that were SARS-CoV-2-associated, whereas depth meant the fraction of total T cells that were SARS-CoV-2-associated. Using the MIRA data, every spike-specific TCR was mapped to the spike region that the TCR reacted to and assigned to either a CD4 or a CD8 class. Log10-transformed breadth and depth values were compared by one-way ANOVA with Sidak's multiple comparisons tests. The table was pulled from immuneACCESS by TCRdb, which kept in-frame rearrangements only. Such tables lose some clones; where checked, under half of the loss comes from unresolved V genes, and the rest has no known cause. V, J and clone size reflect that table, while D and trimming were determined from the DNA. This sample has around 150,000 clones in its table, and roughly 94% of those were observed once. Roughly 1.4% of the sample goes to the ten largest clones.

The sample's time point label, decoded: about 28 days (+/-7) after the second vaccine dose. Because spike-specific TCR depth and breadth did not differ between the two schedules, AZD1222 recipients who got a second dose at roughly 4 weeks were pooled with those who got a second dose at roughly 12 weeks. Samples from vaccinated people were obtained from the UK trials COV001 and COV002, which included a single-blind randomized controlled phase 2/3 trial of AZD1222 (ChAdOx1 nCoV-19) in healthy adults. For TCRbeta chain sequencing, PBMC samples were collected from trial participants at day 0 and at day 28 after the second dose.

The clonotype was recovered from an adult who received the AZD1222 COVID-19 vaccine. This specimen was peripheral blood, taken 28 days after the second AZD1222 dose. The V and J genes are TRBV5-1 and TRBJ2-1, with the D segment identity uncertain. The CDR3 reads CASNPTESYNEQFF. Read as DNA, the sequence is TGCGCCAGCAATCCTACCGAATCGTACAATGAGCAGTTCTTC.